These T cell receptor beta chains were read from a single sample in a study of blood T cell repertoires in COVID-19. Sequencing was performed with immunoSEQ multiplex PCR; in TCRdb, only in-frame clones are kept and a portion is missing. The sample gives 90,000 or so clones, roughly 72% of which show up once; 20% to 25% is in the top ten. What was sequenced was peripheral blood. The receptors derive from a woman aged 55-69 years in a cohort sampled during active or convalescent COVID-19. Both conserved end residues are part of each CDR3. The D gene is left open where the match is weak. The size field is filled for only some rows; it gives once, few, many or a size class.

TGTGCCAGCAGCCAAGTTGGGACAGACGAACCCTATGGCTACACCTTC | CASSQVGTDEPYGYTF | TRBV4-2 | TRBD1 | TRBJ1-2 | NA
TGTGCCAGCAGCTCACAGGGGGCAGCCAAAAACATTCAGTACTTC | CASSSQGAAKNIQYF | TRBV7-3 | TRBD1 | TRBJ2-4 | NA
TGTGCCAGCAGCTGGGGGTTGACAGGTGCCGACTATGGCTACACCTTC | CASSWGLTGADYGYTF | TRBV5-4 | NA | TRBJ1-2 | few
TGTGCCAGCAGTGAGAGCGGGGGGGGTGTCACAGATACGCAGTATTTT | CASSESGGGVTDTQYF | TRBV25-1 | TRBD2 | TRBJ2-3 | NA
TGCGCCAGCAGCCCGCGGACAGGGCAAATAAATAATTCACCCCTCCACTTT | CASSPRTGQINNSPLHF | TRBV5-1 | TRBD1 | TRBJ1-6 | NA
TGTGCCAGCAGCGTAGGGAGCGGGGGGGCCCACAATGAGCAGTTCTTC | CASSVGSGGAHNEQFF | TRBV9 | TRBD2 | TRBJ2-1 | NA
TGTGCCAGCAGCTCGAAGGACAGGGGCGAGACCCAGTACTTC | CASSSKDRGETQYF | TRBV13 | TRBD1 | TRBJ2-5 | once
TGTGCCAGCAGTTACTCGCCGAGGGGAGGGCAGCCCCAGCATTTT | CASSYSPRGGQPQHF | TRBV6-6 | NA | TRBJ1-5 | few
TGTGCCACCAGAGACGGACAGGGCATCAATCAGCCCCAGCATTTT | CATRDGQGINQPQHF | TRBV6-6 | TRBD1 | TRBJ1-5 | NA
TGTGCCAGCAGTCACGGCGGACAGGTCAATGAAAAACTGTTTTTT | CASSHGGQVNEKLFF | TRBV6-5 | TRBD1 | TRBJ1-4 | NA
TGTGCCAGCGCTCGCCTGGGGGGAAGCACTAATGAAAAACTGTTTTTT | CASARLGGSTNEKLFF | TRBV27 | NA | TRBJ1-4 | NA
TGTGCCAGTAGTATAGAGCCGGAGCCGTTCTATGGCTACACCTTC | CASSIEPEPFYGYTF | TRBV19 | NA | TRBJ1-2 | once
TGCGCCAGCAGCTTAACAGGGGATCACACTGAAGCTTTCTTT | CASSLTGDHTEAFF | TRBV5-1 | TRBD1 | TRBJ1-1 | NA
TGTGCCAGCAGTTTCGAGGGTCAGCCCCAGCATTTT | CASSFEGQPQHF | TRBV12-3/TRBV12-4 | NA | TRBJ1-5 | few
TGTGCCAGCAGCGGACCCAAGGAGGCCCACGAGCAGTACTTC | CASSGPKEAHEQYF | TRBV9 | NA | TRBJ2-7 | NA
TGTGCCAGTAGTCGCAGGGATTCTGGGGCCAACGTCCTGACTTTC | CASSRRDSGANVLTF | TRBV19 | NA | TRBJ2-6 | NA
TGTGCCAGCAGCCAAGGTACCCGAGAGTGGGAGCAGTACTTC | CASSQGTREWEQYF | TRBV3-1/TRBV3-2 | NA | TRBJ2-7 | NA
TGTGCCAGCAGCAAGGGACAGTTGAACTATGGCTACACCTTC | CASSKGQLNYGYTF | TRBV7-9 | TRBD1 | TRBJ1-2 | few
TGTGCCAGCAGTTTACGCTTCCGGGGACAGGGGGCCTTGCGACAGCCCCAGCATTTT | CASSLRFRGQGALRQPQHF | TRBV27 | TRBD1 | TRBJ1-5 | NA
TGCGCCAGCAGCTTGGCCGGCGGGGGGTTCCAAGAGACCCAGTACTTC | CASSLAGGGFQETQYF | TRBV5-1 | TRBD2 | TRBJ2-5 | NA
TGTGCCAGTGGGGGACTAGCGGGGGTAAGCACAGATACGCAGTATTTT | CASGGLAGVSTDTQYF | TRBV19 | TRBD2 | TRBJ2-3 | NA
TGTGCTAGTGGTCTCTGGACAGCCTATCAGCCCCAGCATTTT | CASGLWTAYQPQHF | TRBV12-5 | NA | TRBJ1-5 | once
TGTGCCAGCAGCCAAAATTGGGGGCCTGGAAACACCATATATTTT | CASSQNWGPGNTIYF | TRBV4-2 | NA | TRBJ1-3 | NA
TGTGCCAGCAGCGCCTCAACAGGGCGCTACACCTTC | CASSASTGRYTF | TRBV9 | NA | TRBJ1-2 | NA
TGCGCCAGCAGCACGCAGGGGGGTCCCTACGAGCAGTACTTC | CASSTQGGPYEQYF | TRBV5-1 | NA | TRBJ2-7 | NA
TGTGCCAGCAGCTTAGTTTTCGCTGTGTCAGGGCAAGGTGAGCAGTTCTTC | CASSLVFAVSGQGEQFF | TRBV11-3 | NA | TRBJ2-1 | NA
TGTGCCAGCAGGCAGACTAGCGGGGGCATTAACACCGGGGAGCTGTTTTTT | CASRQTSGGINTGELFF | TRBV28 | TRBD2 | TRBJ2-2 | NA
TGTGCCAGCAGCTTTAATCTGGGACAGGGGTCTGGCTACACCTTC | CASSFNLGQGSGYTF | TRBV7-9 | TRBD1 | TRBJ1-2 | NA
TGCAGCGGACTAGCGGAATACAATGAGCAGTTCTTC | CSGLAEYNEQFF | TRBV29-1 | TRBD2 | TRBJ2-1 | NA
TGTGCCAGCAGCTTATCCGGGACAGGGGGCAGGAGCAATCAGCCCCAGCATTTT | CASSLSGTGGRSNQPQHF | TRBV5-4 | TRBD1 | TRBJ1-5 | NA
TGTGCCAGCAGTTACTCTACCTGGGCGGGGAGACAAGAGACCCAGTACTTC | CASSYSTWAGRQETQYF | TRBV6-2/TRBV6-3 | NA | TRBJ2-5 | NA
TGTGCCAGCAGCCACTCGGACAGCTCCTACGAGCAGTACTTC | CASSHSDSSYEQYF | TRBV7-9 | NA | TRBJ2-7 | NA
TGTGCCAGCAGCACCTCGACTAGCCCCTACGAGCAGTACTTC | CASSTSTSPYEQYF | TRBV5-6 | TRBD2 | TRBJ2-7 | NA
TGTGCCACAGGCAGGGAACGGAATTATAATTCACCCCTCCACTTT | CATGRERNYNSPLHF | TRBV2 | NA | TRBJ1-6 | NA
TGTGCCAGCTACGAAGGGACAGGGGTGAACAATGAGCAGTTCTTC | CASYEGTGVNNEQFF | TRBV28 | TRBD1 | TRBJ2-1 | NA
TGTGCCAGCACCCATTCAGGGGGCGGAGATACGCAGTATTTT | CASTHSGGGDTQYF | TRBV27 | TRBD1 | TRBJ2-3 | NA
TGCGCCAGCAGCCTCGGCGGGGGCAGCACCGGGGAGCTGTTTTTT | CASSLGGGSTGELFF | TRBV4-1 | NA | TRBJ2-2 | NA
TGTGCCAGCAGTGACTTTCCGACAGGGAGAGCTTTCTTT | CASSDFPTGRAFF | TRBV6-4 | TRBD1 | TRBJ1-1 | once
TGCGCCAGAGAGCGCCCTAGCGGGGGAGCTATCGAGCAGTACTTC | CARERPSGGAIEQYF | TRBV5-1 | TRBD2 | TRBJ2-7 | NA
TGTGCCAGCAGTTCTCGGGGGGATGGGGAGACCCAGTACTTC | CASSSRGDGETQYF | TRBV6-6 | TRBD2 | TRBJ2-5 | NA
TGTGCCAGCAGCTTAGGCGCTAGCTCTAGCACAGATACGCAGTATTTT | CASSLGASSSTDTQYF | TRBV11-3 | NA | TRBJ2-3 | once
TGTGCCAGTAGCCCCAACTCCAGGAGGGATAGCAATCAGCCCCAGCATTTT | CASSPNSRRDSNQPQHF | TRBV19 | NA | TRBJ1-5 | NA
TGTGCCAGCAGCGTCATCGGGAGCACCGGGGAGCTGTTTTTT | CASSVIGSTGELFF | TRBV9 | NA | TRBJ2-2 | NA
TGTGCCAGCAGCTTAAGTCCGACGGGGGGGAACACTGAAGCTTTCTTT | CASSLSPTGGNTEAFF | TRBV7-9 | NA | TRBJ1-1 | NA
TGTGCCAGCAGCTTGCGGCTGGGACTTAACACTGAAGCTTTCTTT | CASSLRLGLNTEAFF | TRBV5-6 | NA | TRBJ1-1 | NA
TGTGCCAGCAGTGAAGCGCTGTCGACAGGGGGGGGAAATGGCTACACCTTC | CASSEALSTGGGNGYTF | TRBV6-1 | TRBD1 | TRBJ1-2 | NA
TGTGCCAGCAGTTCCCCCATAGACTCGACAGGGGGCCGAAGCTCCTACGAGCAGTACTTC | CASSSPIDSTGGRSSYEQYF | TRBV27 | TRBD1 | TRBJ2-7 | NA
TGTGCCAGCAGTTTGACAGGGGCTCGTGGAAACACCATATATTTT | CASSLTGARGNTIYF | TRBV27 | TRBD1 | TRBJ1-3 | NA
TGTGCCAGCAGTTTAAGGACTACCCGTGGAGCAGATACGCAGTATTTT | CASSLRTTRGADTQYF | TRBV5-6 | NA | TRBJ2-3 | NA
TGTGCCAGCAGCTCGCCCCGAGGACAGGACGATCTCTACGAGCAGTACTTC | CASSSPRGQDDLYEQYF | TRBV5-6 | TRBD1 | TRBJ2-7 | NA
TGTGCCGGACGCGGGGGGGGTACCAATCAGCCCCAGCATTTT | CAGRGGGTNQPQHF | TRBV28 | NA | TRBJ1-5 | few